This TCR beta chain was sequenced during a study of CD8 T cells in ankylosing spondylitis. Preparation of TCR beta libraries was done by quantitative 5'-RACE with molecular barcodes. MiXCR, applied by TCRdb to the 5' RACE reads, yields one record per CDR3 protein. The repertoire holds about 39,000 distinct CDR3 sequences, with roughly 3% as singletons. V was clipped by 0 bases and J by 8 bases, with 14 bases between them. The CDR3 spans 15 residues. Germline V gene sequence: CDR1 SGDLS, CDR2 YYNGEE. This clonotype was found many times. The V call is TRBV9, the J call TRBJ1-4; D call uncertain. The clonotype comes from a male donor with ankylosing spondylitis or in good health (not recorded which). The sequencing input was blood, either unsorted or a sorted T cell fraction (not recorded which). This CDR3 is CASSVGGPAGEKLFF. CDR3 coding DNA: TGTGCCAGCAGCGTAGGAGGGCCCGCGGGGGAAAAACTGTTTTTT.